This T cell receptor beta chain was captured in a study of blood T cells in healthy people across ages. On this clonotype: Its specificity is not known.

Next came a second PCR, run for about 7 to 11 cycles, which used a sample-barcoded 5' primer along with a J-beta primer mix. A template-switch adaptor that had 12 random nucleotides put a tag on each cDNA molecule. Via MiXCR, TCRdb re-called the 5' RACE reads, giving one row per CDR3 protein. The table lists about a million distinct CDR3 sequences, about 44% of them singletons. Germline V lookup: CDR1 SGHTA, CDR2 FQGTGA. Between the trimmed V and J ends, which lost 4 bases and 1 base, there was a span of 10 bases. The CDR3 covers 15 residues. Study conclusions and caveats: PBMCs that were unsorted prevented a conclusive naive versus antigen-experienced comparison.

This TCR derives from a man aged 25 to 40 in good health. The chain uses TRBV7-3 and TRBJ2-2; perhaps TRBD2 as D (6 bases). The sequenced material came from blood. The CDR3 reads CASSWGGMNTGELFF. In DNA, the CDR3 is TGTGCCAGCAGCTGGGGCGGGATGAACACCGGGGAGCTGTTTTTT.